The entry below gives a single T cell receptor (beta chain) sequence along with its context. As yet, its antigen is unknown. Method: immunoSEQ multiplex PCR; TCRdb's copy keeps in-frame clones and lacks some. This sample carries about 130,000 clones, around 80% of them seen once, and the ten largest clones take just under 30%. Germline CDR1 reads MNHEY; CDR2 reads SMNVEV (reference sequence). This CDR3 spans 13 amino acids. The V and J ends lost 3 bases and 5 bases, in that order; junction bases with no gene match: 3. The sample comes from a study of cytomegalovirus exposure and HLA in healthy donors. Overall study findings and caveats: The classifier reportedly diagnosed cytomegalovirus status with high specificity and sensitivity. Rarity marked most TCR sequences, yet some public TCRs occurred in many donors. Among TCR beta chains, those listed as cytomegalovirus-associated numbered about 160.

Separation from the roughly 600-subject first cohort characterized the approximately 120-subject validation cohort, to which the donors belonged. Source material: PBMCs. The receptor was isolated from a man in his thirties or forties in good health and CMV-seropositive. The gene calls are TRBV27 and TRBJ1-2; TRBD1 matches at 7 bases. CDR3 nucleotides: TGTGCCAGCAGTTTCGGGACAGCTTATGGCTACACCTTC. Protein: CASSFGTAYGYTF.